This TCR beta chain was captured by sequencing in a study of Ad26.COV2.S vaccination and SARS-CoV-2 variants. Overall study findings and caveats: Reportedly, spike-specific CD8+ and CD4+ T cell responses achieved substantial breadth once vaccination had taken place.

In regard to this clone: Its antigen remains unknown.

Generated by immunoSEQ multiplex PCR, the TCRdb table keeps only in-frame clones and is missing some. Here the sample spans about 380,000 clones, about four fifths being singletons. CDR3 length: 16 amino acids. Germline CDR1 KGHDR, CDR2 SFDVKD. V lost 7 bases to trimming and J lost 6 bases, with 22 bases between them. Treatment denoted: over 15 received Ad26.COV2.S at low or high dose, single or two shots; about 5 received placebo; per-sample allocation not given. On day 63 after the first injection, vaccine and placebo recipients gave samples. The chain carries TRBV24-1 and TRBJ2-3; D is ambiguous. The specimen was peripheral blood, collected in a trial of Ad26.COV2.S vaccine versus placebo. This receptor was identified in a person between 18 and 59 years old who received the Ad26.COV2.S COVID-19 vaccine or a placebo. As DNA, the CDR3 is TGTGCCACCAGGCGTGGTCTCTCCCTCCAGATCGATACGCAGTATTTT. Translated: CATRRGLSLQIDTQYF.